Below are 2 T cell receptor beta chains sequenced from a single sample in a study of blood T cell repertoires in COVID-19 (dated by TCRdb to the early 2020s). The library was made by the immunoSEQ multiplex PCR assay. TCRdb mirrors the immuneACCESS table, restricted to in-frame sequences. Some clones are absent from its copies; in checked studies, under half trace to an unresolved V gene, and the reason for the others is unknown. This sample has 130,000 to 150,000 clones in its table, and roughly 84% of those were observed once. The ten largest clones take up roughly 6.2% of the sample. The source material was PBMCs or T cells enriched from blood (not recorded which). The source is a woman between 50 and 59 years old who had been exposed to COVID-19.

V and J are TRBV2 and TRBJ2-5, with 8 bases aligning to TRBD2. V dropped 6 bases and J dropped 5; count of bases not matched to a gene: 8. The germline gives CDR1 SNHLY, CDR2 FYNNEI. This CDR3 has 14 amino acids. CDR3 DNA: TGTGCCAGCAGGGGAGGACTAGCTATGGAGACCCAGTACTTC. Encoded protein: CASRGGLAMETQYF.

V gene TRBV14 combines with J gene TRBJ1-1; D gene uncertain. V gave up 3 bases and J gave up 3 bases, with 8 bases separating them. Germline V gene lookup returns CDR1 SGHDN and CDR2 FVKESK. CDR3 length: 13 amino acids. CDR3 nucleotides: TGTGCCAGCAGCCAGGAGCTTTACACTGAAGCTTTCTTT. It yields the protein CASSQELYTEAFF. Variable domain in full (rest from reference TRBV14 and TRBJ1-1): EAGVTQFPSHSVIEKGQTVTLRCDPISGHDNLYWYRRVMGKEIKFLLHFVKESKQDESGMPNNRFLAERTGGTYSTLKVQPAELEDSGVYFCASSQELYTEAFFGQGTRLTVV.